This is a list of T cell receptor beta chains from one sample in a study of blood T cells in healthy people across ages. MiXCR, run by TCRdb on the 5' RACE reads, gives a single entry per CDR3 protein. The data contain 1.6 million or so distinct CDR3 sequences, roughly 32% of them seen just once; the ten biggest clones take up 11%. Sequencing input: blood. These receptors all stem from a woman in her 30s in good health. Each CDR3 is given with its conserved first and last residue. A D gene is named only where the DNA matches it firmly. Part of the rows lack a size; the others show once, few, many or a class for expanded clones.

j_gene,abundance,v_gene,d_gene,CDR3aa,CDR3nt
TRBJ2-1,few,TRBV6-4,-,CASSDGQAAYNEQFF,TGTGCCAGCAGTGATGGGCAGGCAGCCTACAATGAGCAGTTCTTC
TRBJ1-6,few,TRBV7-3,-,CASSFSASDSPLHF,TGTGCCAGCAGCTTTTCAGCCAGTGATTCACCCCTCCACTTT
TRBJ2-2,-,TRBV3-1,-,CASSQMGGGNTGELFF,TGTGCCAGCAGCCAAATGGGTGGCGGAAACACCGGGGAGCTGTTTTTT
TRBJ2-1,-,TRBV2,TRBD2,CAALAGDSYNEQFF,TGTGCCGCCCTAGCGGGGGACTCCTACAATGAGCAGTTCTTC
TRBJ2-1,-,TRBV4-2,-,CASSQEAIFYNEQFF,TGTGCCAGCAGCCAAGAGGCCATCTTCTACAATGAGCAGTTCTTC
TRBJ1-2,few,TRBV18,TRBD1,CASSPSQGSFNYGYTF,TGTGCCAGCTCACCATCACAGGGGTCGTTCAACTATGGCTACACCTTC
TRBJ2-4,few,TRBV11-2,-,CASSLGSTLGIQYF,TGTGCCAGCAGCTTAGGAAGCACCCTGGGGATTCAGTACTTC
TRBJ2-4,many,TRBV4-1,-,CASSHGTSANIQYF,TGCGCCAGCAGCCATGGGACATCGGCCAACATTCAGTACTTC
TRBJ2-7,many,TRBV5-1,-,CASSLGGSSSYEQYF,TGTGCCAGCAGTTTGGGGGGATCGAGTTCCTACGAGCAGTACTTC
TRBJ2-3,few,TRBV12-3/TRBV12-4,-,CASSPAGGRTDTQYF,TGTGCCAGCAGTCCCGCCGGGGGGCGGACAGATACGCAGTATTTT
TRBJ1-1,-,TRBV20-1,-,CSATGTIDTEAFF,TGCAGTGCCACCGGGACAATAGACACTGAAGCTTTCTTT
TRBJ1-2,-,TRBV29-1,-,CGVDTGTNYGYTF,TGCGGCGTTGACACAGGAACAAACTATGGCTACACCTTC
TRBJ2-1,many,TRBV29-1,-,CSALTGTSSNEQFF,TGCAGCGCTCTCACCGGGACTTCCTCTAATGAGCAGTTCTTC
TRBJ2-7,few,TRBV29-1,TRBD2,CSVEGSRGSLYEQYF,TGCAGCGTTGAAGGGTCGCGGGGGTCACTCTACGAGCAGTACTTC
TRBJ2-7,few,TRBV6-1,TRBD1,CATDRDRYEQYF,TGTGCCACTGACAGGGACAGGTACGAGCAGTACTTC
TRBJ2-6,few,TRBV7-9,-,CASSFLFSGANVLTF,TGTGCCAGCTCTTTCCTATTCTCTGGGGCCAACGTCCTGACTTTC
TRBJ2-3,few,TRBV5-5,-,CASSPDGTTDTQYF,TGTGCCAGCAGCCCGGACGGGACTACAGATACGCAGTATTTT
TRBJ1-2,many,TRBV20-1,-,CSARGTNYGYTF,TGCAGTGCTAGGGGCACAAACTATGGCTACACCTTC
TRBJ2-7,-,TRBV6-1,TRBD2,CASTGGGGAYEQYF,TGTGCCAGCACTGGTGGCGGGGGGGCCTACGAGCAGTACTTC
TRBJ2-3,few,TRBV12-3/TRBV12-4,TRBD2,CASSLAIIAGPDTQYF,TGTGCCAGCAGTTTAGCTATAATAGCGGGGCCAGATACGCAGTATTTT
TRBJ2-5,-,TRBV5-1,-,CASSLDSNQETQYF,TGCGCCAGCAGCTTGGATTCGAATCAAGAGACCCAGTACTTC
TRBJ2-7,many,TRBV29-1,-,CSVEIHTLGQYF,TGCAGCGTCGAGATACACACACTGGGGCAGTACTTC
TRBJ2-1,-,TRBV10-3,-,CAIIFLYNEQFF,TGTGCCATCATTTTTCTCTACAATGAGCAGTTCTTC
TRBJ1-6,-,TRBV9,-,CASSATGIGSPLHF,TGTGCCAGCAGCGCGACCGGGATTGGGTCACCCCTCCACTTT
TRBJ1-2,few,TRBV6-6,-,CASSYSSKLNYGYTF,TGTGCCAGCAGTTACTCCAGCAAACTTAACTATGGCTACACCTTC
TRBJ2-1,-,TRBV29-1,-,CSAPLGEWDEQFF,TGCAGCGCCCCGTTAGGGGAATGGGATGAGCAGTTCTTC
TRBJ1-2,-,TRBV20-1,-,CSAAVGFPHGYTF,TGCAGTGCTGCCGTCGGATTCCCCCATGGCTACACCTTC
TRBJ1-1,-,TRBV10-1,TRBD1,CAGRGQANTEAFF,TGCGCCGGCAGAGGACAGGCGAACACTGAAGCTTTCTTT
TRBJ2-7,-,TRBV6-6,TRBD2,CASSLQGAGTYEQYF,TGTGCCAGCAGTCTCCAGGGAGCGGGGACCTACGAGCAGTACTTC
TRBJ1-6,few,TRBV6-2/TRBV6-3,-,CASSRQRSSYNSPRHF,TGTGCCAGCAGCCGACAGCGAAGTTCCTATAATTCACCCCGCCACTTT
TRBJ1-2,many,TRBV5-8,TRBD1,CASIGTGGYYGYTF,TGTGCCAGCATCGGGACAGGGGGGTACTATGGCTACACCTTC
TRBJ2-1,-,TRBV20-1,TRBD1,CSARERGQAPVSYNEQFF,TGCAGTGCTAGAGAGAGGGGACAGGCCCCTGTCTCCTACAATGAGCAGTTCTTC
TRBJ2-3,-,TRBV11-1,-,CASSRENTLTGGFTDTQYF,TGTGCCAGCAGCCGTGAAAATACCCTGACTGGCGGATTCACAGATACGCAGTATTTT
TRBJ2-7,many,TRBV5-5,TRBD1,CASSLGQGYSYEQYF,TGTGCCAGCAGCCTGGGACAGGGGTACTCCTACGAGCAGTACTTC
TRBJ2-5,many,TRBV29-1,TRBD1,CSVEEGQGAETQYF,TGCAGCGTTGAAGAGGGACAGGGGGCGGAGACCCAGTACTTC
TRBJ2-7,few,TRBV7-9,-,CAIGPRDSPSYEQYF,TGTGCCATCGGGCCGCGGGACAGTCCTTCCTACGAGCAGTACTTC
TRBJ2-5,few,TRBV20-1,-,CSADQPRGSGRETQYF,TGCAGTGCTGACCAGCCGCGAGGGAGTGGGCGGGAGACCCAGTACTTC
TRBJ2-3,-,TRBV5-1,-,CASSLGHVDTQYF,TGCGCCAGCAGCTTGGGGCATGTAGATACGCAGTATTTT
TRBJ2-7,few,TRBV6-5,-,CASSRDDEQYF,TGTGCCAGCAGCAGGGACGACGAGCAGTACTTC
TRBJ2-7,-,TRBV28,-,CASSPRLVSYEQYF,TGTGCCAGCAGCCCTCGGTTGGTCTCCTACGAGCAGTACTTC
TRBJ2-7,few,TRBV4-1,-,CASSLVGQGSSYEQYF,TGCGCCAGCAGCCTCGTGGGGCAGGGGAGCTCCTACGAGCAGTACTTC
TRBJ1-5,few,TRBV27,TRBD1,CASSLRSGTGGSSNQPQHF,TGTGCCAGCAGTTTACGCTCCGGGACAGGGGGTAGTAGCAATCAGCCCCAGCATTTT
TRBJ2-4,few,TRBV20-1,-,CSARVGPNLAKNIQYF,TGCAGTGCTAGGGTGGGTCCTAACCTAGCCAAAAACATTCAGTACTTC
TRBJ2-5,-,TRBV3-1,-,CASSQDFGSGLTQETQYF,TGTGCCAGCAGCCAAGATTTTGGTAGCGGACTTACTCAAGAGACCCAGTACTTC
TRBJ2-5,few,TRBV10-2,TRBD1,CASMDREREQYF,TGCGCCAGCATGGACAGGGAGAGGGAGCAGTACTTC
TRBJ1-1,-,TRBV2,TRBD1,CASSDLTGGTEAFF,TGTGCCAGCAGTGATTTGACAGGGGGAACTGAAGCTTTCTTT
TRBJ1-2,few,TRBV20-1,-,CSARREGAFGYTF,TGCAGTGCCCGACGGGAAGGGGCGTTTGGCTACACCTTC
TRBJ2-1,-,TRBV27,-,CASSLGQEVTGQFF,TGTGCCAGCAGTTTAGGTCAGGAGGTCACGGGACAGTTCTTC
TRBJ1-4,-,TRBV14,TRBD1,CASSPNRGQPSEKLFF,TGTGCCAGCAGCCCAAACAGGGGGCAACCTTCCGAAAAACTGTTTTTT
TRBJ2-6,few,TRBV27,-,CASSFAQASGANVLTF,TGTGCCAGCAGTTTTGCTCAGGCCTCTGGGGCCAACGTCCTGACTTTC